These 32 T cell receptor beta chains share one sample of origin, sequenced in a study of blood T cell repertoires in COVID-19. TCRdb keeps only in-frame clones here, not all; method: immunoSEQ multiplex PCR. The table lists over 300,000 clones, around four fifths of them singletons. Source material: peripheral blood. The source of these receptors is a woman in her forties or fifties with acute or convalescent COVID-19.

The gene calls are TRBV2 and TRBJ2-7, with TRBD1 matching 9 bases. The CDR3 runs to 14 residues. CDR1 SNHLY and CDR2 FYNNEI come from the germline V gene. The ends lost 6 bases at V and 1 base at J; junction bases unmatched: 4. In nucleotides, the CDR3 is TGTGCCAGCAGGGTACAGGGGGCATCCTACGAGCAGTACTTC. This gives the protein CASRVQGASYEQYF.

The CDR3 reads CASSLGGAEEKLFF. DNA for the CDR3: TGCGCCAGCAGCCTCGGGGGGGCTGAGGAAAAACTGTTTTTT. This sequence joins TRBV5-1 and TRBJ1-4; D may be TRBD1 (6 bases). The CDR3 covers 14 residues. Germline V lookup: CDR1 SGHRS, CDR2 YFSETQ. Trimming shortened V by 4 bases and J by 8 bases, and 15 bases separated the two germline ends.

The chain combines TRBV7-3 with TRBJ2-3; D may be TRBD2 (6 bases). V gave up 5 bases and J gave up 4 bases, with 13 bases separating them. CDR3 length: 14 residues. Germline CDR1 SGHTA, CDR2 FQGTGA. In DNA form, the CDR3 reads TGTGCCAGCAGCGCGGCGGGGTACCCAGATACGCAGTATTTT. It specifies CASSAAGYPDTQYF. The whole variable domain, remainder taken from reference TRBV7-3 and TRBJ2-3, is GAGVSQTPSNKVTEKGKYVELRCDPISGHTALYWYRQSLGQGPEFLIYFQGTGAADDSGLPNDRFFAVRPEGSVSTLKIQRTERGDSAVYLCASSAAGYPDTQYFGPGTRLTVL.

This clone is a singleton in its sample. The J gene is TRBJ1-5, the V gene TRBV30, with D possibly matching TRBD1 (5 bases). Germline-derived CDR1 and CDR2 are GTSNPN and SVGIG (reference sequence). V was pared by 2 bases and J by 0 bases, with 8 bases between. This CDR3 has 14 residues. In DNA form, the CDR3 reads TGTGCCTGGAGTCTGGACATTAGCAATCAGCCCCAGCATTTT. Translation: CAWSLDISNQPQHF. Combining the CDR3 with reference TRBV30 and TRBJ1-5 gives the whole variable domain SQTIHQWPATLVQPVGSPLSLECTVEGTSNPNLYWYRQAAGRGLQLLFYSVGIGQISSEVPQNLSASRPQDRQFILSSKKLLLSDSGFYLCAWSLDISNQPQHFGDGTRLSIL.

The chain joins TRBV7-8 to TRBJ2-1, with 8 bases fitting TRBD1. V lost 5 bases to trimming and J lost 0 bases; unmatched junction nucleotides: 6. This CDR3 region has 16 residues. Per germline, CDR1 SGHVS and CDR2 FQNEAQ. DNA of the CDR3: TGTGCCAGCAGCGGGGGACAGGACCCCTCCTACAATGAGCAGTTCTTC. Protein: CASSGGQDPSYNEQFF.

The CDR3 sequence: CANSDRANGYTF. The CDR3 bases are TGTGCCAACTCGGACAGGGCGAATGGCTACACCTTC. This sequence joins TRBV6-6 and TRBJ1-2; 8 nucleotides match TRBD1. CDR3 length equals 12 residues. Germline CDR1 and CDR2: MNHNY and SVGAGI (reference sequence). V was pared by 10 bases and J by 6 bases, with 7 bases of the junction left unmatched.

The genes are TRBV6-5 and TRBJ1-2; 11 bases line up with TRBD1. The CDR3 consists of 15 residues. Per the germline V gene, CDR1 is MNHEY and CDR2 is SVGAGI. With 5 bases clipped from V and 8 bases from J, the junction kept 10 bases outside the gene matches. CDR3: CASSRIGQGARGYTF. Written as DNA, the CDR3 is TGTGCCAGCAGTCGAATTGGACAGGGGGCGCGGGGCTACACCTTC.

The V and J genes are TRBV5-4 and TRBJ1-1, with 8 bases fitting TRBD1. Germline V lookup: CDR1 SGHNT, CDR2 YYREEE (reference sequence). This CDR3 has 12 amino acids. V shed 5 bases, J shed 6 bases, and the junction held 3 bases outside the gene matches. The CDR3 bases are TGTGCCAGCAGAACACAGGGGGCTGAAGCTTTCTTT. The encoded protein is CASRTQGAEAFF. The whole variable domain, filled in from reference TRBV5-4 and TRBJ1-1, reads ETGVTQSPTHLIKTRGQQVTLRCSSQSGHNTVSWYQQALGQGPQFIFQYYREEENGRGNFPPRFSGLQFPNYSSELNVNALELDDSALYLCASRTQGAEAFFGQGTRLTVV.

The gene calls are TRBV24-1 and TRBJ1-1; 7 bases match TRBD1. Germline V CDR1 and CDR2: KGHDR, SFDVKD. The CDR3 has 16 amino acids. V was clipped by 1 base and J by 5 bases; unmatched bases: 9. Written as DNA, the CDR3 is TGTGCCACCAGTGATTTCGAACAGGGGTGGGGTACTGAAGCTTTCTTT. Residues: CATSDFEQGWGTEAFF.

This rearrangement joins TRBV5-5 to TRBJ1-1; unclear D gene. The V gene lost 5 bases and the J gene lost 6 bases, with 11 bases spanning the gap. The CDR3 loop spans 12 amino acids. Per the germline V gene, CDR1 is SGHKS and CDR2 is YYEKEE (reference sequence). This chain's CDR3 is CASRAGGAEAFF. DNA of the CDR3: TGTGCCAGCAGAGCAGGTGGCGCTGAAGCTTTCTTT.

The genes are TRBV19 and TRBJ1-5; TRBD1 is a possible D gene (5 bases). V gave up 5 bases and J gave up 3 bases, with 8 bases separating them. Germline CDR1 LNHDA, CDR2 SQIVND (reference sequence). There are 13 residues in the CDR3. The CDR3 sequence is CASSWGLNQPQHF. The CDR3 DNA reads TGTGCCAGTAGTTGGGGACTCAATCAGCCCCAGCATTTT.

This chain links TRBV19 with TRBJ1-6; 8 positions match TRBD1. With V trimmed by 6 bases and J by 8 bases, 9 bases remained unmatched. The CDR3 is made up of 15 amino acids. Per germline, CDR1 LNHDA and CDR2 SQIVND (reference sequence). The CDR3: CASSLQGEIYSPLHF. The CDR3 DNA reads as TGTGCCAGTAGCCTACAGGGGGAAATCTATTCACCCCTCCACTTT.

The rearrangement links TRBV19 to TRBJ2-5, with D maybe TRBD1 (5 bases). The V end was cut by 5 bases, the J end by 2 bases, with 12 bases between. Germline loops: CDR1 LNHDA, CDR2 SQIVND (reference sequence). The CDR3 runs to 14 residues. CDR3 nucleotides: TGTGCCAGTAGTGCATATAGGACACAAGAGACCCAGTACTTC. Protein: CASSAYRTQETQYF.

V usage is TRBV3-1 (or the pseudogene TRBV3-2) and J usage is TRBJ2-3; 8 bases line up with TRBD2. The CDR3 runs 15 residues. After removal of 1 base from V and 5 bases from J, the junction contained 5 bases not matched to a gene. Germline-derived CDR1 and CDR2 are LGHDT and YNNKEL (reference sequence). CDR3 sequence reads: CASSQVRGAGDTQYF. DNA for the CDR3: TGTGCCAGCAGCCAAGTGCGGGGGGCCGGAGATACGCAGTATTTT.

V is TRBV18 and J is TRBJ1-1; D possibly corresponds to TRBD1 (5 bases). The CDR3 runs to 14 residues. The V end lost 4 bases, the J end lost 4 bases, and 13 bases lay between the germline ends. Per germline, CDR1 KGHSH and CDR2 LQKENI. Here the CDR3 reads CASSLGLLGTEAFF. The CDR3 coding sequence is TGTGCCAGCTCACTGGGACTTCTAGGCACTGAAGCTTTCTTT.

The V call is TRBV19, the J call TRBJ2-1; 7 nucleotides line up with TRBD2. Germline trimming cut 8 bases from V and 0 bases from J; bases unmatched to any gene: 16. Germline V gene data show CDR1 as LNHDA and CDR2 as SQIVND (reference sequence). This CDR3 spans 18 amino acids. As DNA, the CDR3 is TGTGCCAGTGCCGGGAGTGGCGGGGGACTTAGCTCCTACAATGAGCAGTTCTTC. Translation gives CASAGSGGGLSSYNEQFF.

This clone was seen just once. The chain employs TRBV12-3 or TRBV12-4 and TRBJ2-5, with D tentatively TRBD2 (5 bases). CDR3 length: 13 residues. Trimming shortened V by 6 bases and J by 5 bases, and 13 bases separated the two germline ends. The CDR3 DNA reads TGTGCCAGCAGCCTTCCCGGGGTTGAGACCCAGTACTTC. Protein sequence: CASSLPGVETQYF.

The rearrangement uses TRBV29-1 and TRBJ2-5, with TRBD2 identical over 10 bases. The CDR3 loop spans 14 amino acids. Per the germline V gene, CDR1 is SQVTM and CDR2 is ANQGSEA. V was pared by 6 bases and J by 3 bases, with 7 bases of the junction left unmatched. CDR3 bases: TGCAGCGTAACTAGCGGGACGGGAAAAGAGACCCAGTACTTC. Translated, it gives CSVTSGTGKETQYF.

This clone has just one count. The CDR3 protein is CASSPLSGGPRDTQYF. In DNA, the CDR3 is TGTGCCAGCAGCCCCCTATCGGGAGGTCCCCGCGATACGCAGTATTTT. This chain links TRBV5-4 with TRBJ2-3; 7 nucleotides agree with TRBD2. This CDR3 contains 16 residues. Germline V gene lookup returns CDR1 SGHNT and CDR2 YYREEE (reference sequence). V was pared by 4 bases and J by 6 bases, with 14 bases of the junction left unmatched.

The rearrangement links TRBV5-8 to TRBJ2-7, with TRBD1 identical over 8 bases. The V and J ends lost 4 bases and 2 bases, in that order; junction bases with no gene match: 5. The CDR3 has 14 residues. Germline V lookup: CDR1 SGHTS, CDR2 YDEGEE. For the CDR3, the DNA is TGTGCCAGCAGCCCCCGGGACAGGCCCTACGAGCAGTACTTC. It is translated as CASSPRDRPYEQYF.

Remarks on this clone: The junction differs from germline at one of its ends, possibly a read error. CDR3 loop: CYDGEAFF. The CDR3 coding sequence is TGCTATGACGGGGAAGCTTTCTTT. The V and J genes are TRBV30 and TRBJ1-1; no clear D. The CDR3 is 8 residues long. Germline assignment: CDR1 GTSNPN and CDR2 SVGIG (reference sequence).

A few counts support this clone. CDR3 in amino acids: CASSLGTDSNQPQHF. CDR3 DNA: TGTGCCAGCAGCTTGGGGACAGATAGCAATCAGCCCCAGCATTTT. The chain joins TRBV5-8 to TRBJ1-5; D may be TRBD1 (6 bases). V lost 0 bases, J lost 0 bases, and 7 bases lay in between. CDR3 size: 15 residues. Germline loops: CDR1 SGHTS, CDR2 YDEGEE.

The gene calls are TRBV5-4 and TRBJ2-5; TRBD1 matches 10 bases. The CDR3 covers 15 residues. After removal of 4 bases from V and 1 base from J, the junction contained 4 bases not matched to a gene. The germline V gene encodes CDR1 SGHNT and CDR2 YYREEE (reference sequence). DNA for the CDR3: TGTGCCAGCAGCCCGAGGACAGGGGGCCAAGAGACCCAGTACTTC. As protein: CASSPRTGGQETQYF.

The rearrangement joins TRBV7-2 to TRBJ1-5, with D uncertain. This CDR3 has 14 amino acids. Germline CDR1 is SGHTA and CDR2 is FQGNSA. V lost 1 base and J lost 8, with 12 bases in between. The CDR3 sequence: CASSLDPGREPQHF. CDR3 DNA: TGTGCCAGCAGCTTAGATCCGGGGAGGGAGCCCCAGCATTTT.

This chain joins TRBV7-9 and TRBJ2-3; 9 bases are shared with TRBD2. Germline CDR1 and CDR2: SEHNR and FQNEAQ (reference sequence). V lost 6 bases and J lost 1; bases outside the gene matches: 5. This CDR3 has 15 amino acids. Here the CDR3 reads CASRPTSGRTDTQYF. Written as DNA, the CDR3 is TGTGCCAGCAGACCGACTAGCGGTCGCACAGATACGCAGTATTTT.

CDR3 residues: CASRQGTYEKLFF. DNA for the CDR3: TGTGCCAGTAGACAGGGCACCTACGAAAAACTGTTTTTT. The gene calls are TRBV19 and TRBJ1-4, with D perhaps TRBD1 (6 bases). In germline, CDR1 is LNHDA, CDR2 SQIVND (reference sequence). CDR3 length: 13 amino acids. Trimming took 6 bases from V and 8 from J, leaving 13 bases between them. Full variable domain (rest looked up from reference TRBV19 and TRBJ1-4): DGGITQSPKYLFRKEGQNVTLSCEQNLNHDAMYWYRQDPGQGLRLIYYSQIVNDFQKGDIAEGYSVSREKKESFPLTVTSAQKNPTAFYLCASRQGTYEKLFFGSGTQLSVL.

The chain carries TRBV18 and TRBJ1-4; the D gene is possibly TRBD1 (5 bases). The CDR3 is 15 residues long. V was shortened by 2 bases and J by 4 bases, with 11 bases between the two germline ends. Germline V CDR1 and CDR2: KGHSH, LQKENI. The CDR3 region has the DNA TGTGCCAGCTCACCATTTCGACAGTTTAATGAAAAACTGTTTTTT. It codes for CASSPFRQFNEKLFF. Variable domain in full (rest from reference TRBV18 and TRBJ1-4): NAGVMQNPRHLVRRRGQEARLRCSPMKGHSHVYWYRQLPEEGLKFMVYLQKENIIDESGMPKERFSAEFPKEGPSILRIQQVVRGDSAAYFCASSPFRQFNEKLFFGSGTQLSVL.

The chain is built from TRBV19 and TRBJ1-4; D remains ambiguous. V lost 2 bases, J lost 5 bases, and 12 bases lay in between. CDR3 length: 15 residues. Germline lookup yields CDR1 LNHDA and CDR2 SQIVND (reference sequence). This CDR3 reads CASSITPQMNEKLFF. In nucleotides, the CDR3 is TGTGCCAGTAGTATAACCCCACAGATGAATGAAAAACTGTTTTTT.

V and J are TRBV15 and TRBJ2-7, with 9 bases identical to TRBD1. The germline V gene has CDR1 LNHNV and CDR2 YYDKDF (reference sequence). V lost 2 bases, J lost 0 bases, and 2 bases stayed unmatched. This CDR3 has 15 amino acids. The chain's CDR3 is CATSRPGQGSYEQYF. CDR3 sequence (DNA): TGTGCCACCAGCAGACCGGGACAGGGCTCCTACGAGCAGTACTTC.

The genes are TRBV12-3 or TRBV12-4 and TRBJ2-5, with a weak D call TRBD1 (5 bases). The CDR3 has 12 residues. Trimming stripped 8 bases from V and 5 bases from J, with 12 bases between. The CDR3 nucleotides are TGTGCCAGCGCAGGGTCAGGGGAGACCCAGTACTTC. Encoded protein: CASAGSGETQYF.

This clone was seen only once. The CDR3 is CASSQERTGSVDIQYF. The CDR3 DNA is TGCGCCAGCAGCCAAGAGAGGACAGGGTCGGTGGACATTCAGTACTTC. This chain joins TRBV4-1 and TRBJ2-4; TRBD1 agrees at 8 bases. Trimming at V came to 0 bases and at J to 8 bases, leaving 9 bases not matched to a gene. CDR3 length equals 16 residues. CDR1 is MGHRA and CDR2 is YSYEKL in the germline V gene.

J is TRBJ2-3 and V is TRBV29-1; the D is unclear. V lost 7 bases and J 0 bases, leaving 5 bases between the germline ends. This CDR3 is built from 11 residues. Germline V CDR1 and CDR2: SQVTM, ANQGSEA. This CDR3 is CSASSTDTQYF. The DNA of the CDR3 is TGCAGCGCTTCTAGCACAGATACGCAGTATTTT.